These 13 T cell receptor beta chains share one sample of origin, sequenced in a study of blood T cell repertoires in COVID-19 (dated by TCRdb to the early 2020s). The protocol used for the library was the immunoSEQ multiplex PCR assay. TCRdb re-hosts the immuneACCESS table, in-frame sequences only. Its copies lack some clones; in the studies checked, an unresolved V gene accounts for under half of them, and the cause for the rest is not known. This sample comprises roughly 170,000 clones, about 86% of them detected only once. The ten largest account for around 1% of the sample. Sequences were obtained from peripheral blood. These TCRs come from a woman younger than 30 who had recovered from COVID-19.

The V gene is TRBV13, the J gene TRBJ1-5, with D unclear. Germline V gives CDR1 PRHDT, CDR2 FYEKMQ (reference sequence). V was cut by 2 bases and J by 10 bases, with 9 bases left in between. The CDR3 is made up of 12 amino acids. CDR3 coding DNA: TGTGCCAGCAGCTTACTCGGGTATCCCCAGCATTTT. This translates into CASSLLGYPQHF.

The CDR3 here is CASSRGQENSPLHF. The DNA for the CDR3 is TGTGCCAGCAGTCGGGGACAGGAAAATTCACCCCTCCACTTT. The chain uses TRBV6-5 and TRBJ1-6, with 8 bases fitting TRBD1. Looked up from germline, CDR1 is MNHEY and CDR2 is SVGAGI. This CDR3 spans 14 amino acids. The trim removed 5 bases at V and 7 bases at J, leaving 4 bases unmatched.

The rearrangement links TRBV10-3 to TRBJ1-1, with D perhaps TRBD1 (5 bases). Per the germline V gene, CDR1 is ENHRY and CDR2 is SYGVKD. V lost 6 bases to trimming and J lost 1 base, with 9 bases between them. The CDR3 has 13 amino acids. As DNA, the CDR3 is TGTGCCATCAGGGACATCGAGAACACTGAAGCTTTCTTT. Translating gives CAIRDIENTEAFF.

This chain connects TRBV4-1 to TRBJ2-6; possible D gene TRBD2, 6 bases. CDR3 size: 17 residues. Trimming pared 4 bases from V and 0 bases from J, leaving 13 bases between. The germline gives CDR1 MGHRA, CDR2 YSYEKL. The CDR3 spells CASSPGTGNSGANVLTF. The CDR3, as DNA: TGCGCCAGCAGCCCCGGGACTGGAAACTCTGGGGCCAACGTCCTGACTTTC.

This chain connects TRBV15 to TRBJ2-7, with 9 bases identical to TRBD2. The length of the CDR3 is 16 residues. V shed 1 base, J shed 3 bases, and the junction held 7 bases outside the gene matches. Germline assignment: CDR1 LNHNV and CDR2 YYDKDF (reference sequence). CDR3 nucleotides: TGTGCCACCAGCAGAGCCGATCTAGCGGGAAGCTACGAGCAGTACGTC. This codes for CATSRADLAGSYEQYV.

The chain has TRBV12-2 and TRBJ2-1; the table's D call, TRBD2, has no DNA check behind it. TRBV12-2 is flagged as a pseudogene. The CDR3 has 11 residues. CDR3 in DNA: TGTGCAAGTCGCTTTCGGGGGGAGCAGTTCTTC. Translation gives CASRFRGEQFF.

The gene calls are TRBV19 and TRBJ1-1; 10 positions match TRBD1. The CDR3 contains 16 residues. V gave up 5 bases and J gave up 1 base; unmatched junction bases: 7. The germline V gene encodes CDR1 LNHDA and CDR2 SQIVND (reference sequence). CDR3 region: CASSARDRGRNTEAFF. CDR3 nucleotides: TGTGCCAGTAGTGCCCGGGACAGGGGCCGGAACACTGAAGCTTTCTTT.

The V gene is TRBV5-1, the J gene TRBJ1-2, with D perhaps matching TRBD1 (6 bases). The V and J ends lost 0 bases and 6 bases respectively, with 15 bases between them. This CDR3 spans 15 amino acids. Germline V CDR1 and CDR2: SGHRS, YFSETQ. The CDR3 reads CASSLAIGRGDGYTF. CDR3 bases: TGCGCCAGCAGCTTGGCCATCGGCAGGGGAGATGGCTACACCTTC.

CDR3 DNA sequence: TGCGCCAGCAGCGCGGGCCCCCGGCGGGCTTTCTTT. Its translation: CASSAGPRRAFF. The J gene is TRBJ1-1, the V gene TRBV4-1; D gene unclear. V was shortened by 5 bases and J by 11 bases, with 15 bases between the two germline ends. Per germline, CDR1 MGHRA and CDR2 YSYEKL. CDR3 size: 12 residues.

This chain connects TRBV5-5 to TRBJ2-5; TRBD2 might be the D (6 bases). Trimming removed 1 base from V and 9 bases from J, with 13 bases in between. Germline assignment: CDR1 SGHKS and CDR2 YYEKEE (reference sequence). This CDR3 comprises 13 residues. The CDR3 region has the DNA TGTGCCAGCAGCTTGACTAGTAGGGAGGCCCAGTACTTC. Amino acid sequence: CASSLTSREAQYF.

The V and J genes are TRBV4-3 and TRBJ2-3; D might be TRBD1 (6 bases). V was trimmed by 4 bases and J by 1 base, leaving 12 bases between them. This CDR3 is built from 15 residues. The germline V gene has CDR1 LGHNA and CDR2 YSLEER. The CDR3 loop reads CASSPYRVGTDTQYF. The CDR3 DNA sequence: TGCGCCAGCAGCCCATACAGGGTTGGCACAGATACGCAGTATTTT.

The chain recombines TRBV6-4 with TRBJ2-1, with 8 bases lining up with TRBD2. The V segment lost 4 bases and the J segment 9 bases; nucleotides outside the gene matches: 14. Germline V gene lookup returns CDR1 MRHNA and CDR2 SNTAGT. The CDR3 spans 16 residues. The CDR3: CASSAESGGAETEQFF. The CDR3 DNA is TGTGCCAGCAGTGCGGAATCGGGGGGGGCCGAAACTGAGCAGTTCTTC.

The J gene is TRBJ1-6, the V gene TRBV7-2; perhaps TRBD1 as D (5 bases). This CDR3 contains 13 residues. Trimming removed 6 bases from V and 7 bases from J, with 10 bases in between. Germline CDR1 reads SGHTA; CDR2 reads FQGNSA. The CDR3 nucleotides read TGTGCCAGCAGTTCGGGGGGGAATTCACCCCTCCACTTT. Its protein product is CASSSGGNSPLHF.